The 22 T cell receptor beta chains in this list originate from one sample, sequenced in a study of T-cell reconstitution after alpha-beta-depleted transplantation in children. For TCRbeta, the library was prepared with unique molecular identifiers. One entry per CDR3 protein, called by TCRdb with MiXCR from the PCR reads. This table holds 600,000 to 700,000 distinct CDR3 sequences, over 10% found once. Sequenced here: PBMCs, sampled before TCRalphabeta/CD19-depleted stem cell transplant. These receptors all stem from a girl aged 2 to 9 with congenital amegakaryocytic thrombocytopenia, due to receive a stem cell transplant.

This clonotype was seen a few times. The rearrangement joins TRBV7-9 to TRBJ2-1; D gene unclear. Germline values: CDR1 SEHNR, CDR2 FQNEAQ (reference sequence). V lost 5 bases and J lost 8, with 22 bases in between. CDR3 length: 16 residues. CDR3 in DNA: TGTGCCAGCAGCCCCCCTCGATCAGGAAGGAGCGATGAGCAGTTCTTC. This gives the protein CASSPPRSGRSDEQFF.

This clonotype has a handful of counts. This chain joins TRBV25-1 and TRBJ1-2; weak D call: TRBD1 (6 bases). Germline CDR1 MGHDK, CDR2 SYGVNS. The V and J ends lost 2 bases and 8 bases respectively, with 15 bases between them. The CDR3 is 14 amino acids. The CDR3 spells CASSEVGAGVGYTF. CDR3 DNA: TGTGCCAGCAGTGAAGTTGGTGCAGGGGTCGGCTACACCTTC.

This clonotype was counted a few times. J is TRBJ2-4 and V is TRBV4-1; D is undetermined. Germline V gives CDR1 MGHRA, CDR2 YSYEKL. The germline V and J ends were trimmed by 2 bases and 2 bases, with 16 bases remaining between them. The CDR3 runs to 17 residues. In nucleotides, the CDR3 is TGCGCCAGCAGCCAACCAACCGGTGGTGGGTCCAAAAACATTCAGTACTTC. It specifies CASSQPTGGGSKNIQYF.

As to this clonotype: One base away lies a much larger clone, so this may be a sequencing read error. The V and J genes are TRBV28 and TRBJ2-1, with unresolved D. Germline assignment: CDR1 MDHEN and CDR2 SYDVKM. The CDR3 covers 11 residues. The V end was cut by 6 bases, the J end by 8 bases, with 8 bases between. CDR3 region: CASSNEYEQFF. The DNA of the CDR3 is TGTGCCAGCAGCAATGAATATGAGCAGTTCTTC.

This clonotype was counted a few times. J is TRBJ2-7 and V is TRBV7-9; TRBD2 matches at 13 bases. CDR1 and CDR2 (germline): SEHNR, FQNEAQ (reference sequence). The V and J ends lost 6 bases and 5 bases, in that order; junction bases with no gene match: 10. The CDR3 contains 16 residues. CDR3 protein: CASRSGLAGDSNEQYF. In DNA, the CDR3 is TGTGCCAGCAGGTCTGGACTAGCGGGGGATTCCAACGAGCAGTACTTC.

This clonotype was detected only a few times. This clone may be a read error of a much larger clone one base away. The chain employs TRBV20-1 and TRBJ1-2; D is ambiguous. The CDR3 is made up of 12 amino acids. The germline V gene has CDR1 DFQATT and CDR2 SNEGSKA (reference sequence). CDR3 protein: CSAQVSDYGDTF. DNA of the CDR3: TGCAGTGCTCAGGTCTCTGACTATGGCGACACCTTC.

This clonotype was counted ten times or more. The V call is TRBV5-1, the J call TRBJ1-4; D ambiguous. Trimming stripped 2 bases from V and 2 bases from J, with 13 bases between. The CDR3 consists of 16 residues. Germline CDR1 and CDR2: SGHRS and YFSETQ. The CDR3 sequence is CASSFGPGGTNEKLFF. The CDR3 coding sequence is TGCGCCAGCAGCTTTGGACCGGGCGGGACTAATGAAAAACTGTTTTTT.

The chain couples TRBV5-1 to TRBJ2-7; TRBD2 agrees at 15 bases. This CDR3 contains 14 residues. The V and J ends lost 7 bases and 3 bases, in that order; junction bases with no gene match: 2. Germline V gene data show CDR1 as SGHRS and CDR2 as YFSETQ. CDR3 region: CASGLAGGSYEQYF. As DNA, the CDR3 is TGCGCCAGCGGACTAGCGGGAGGGAGCTACGAGCAGTACTTC. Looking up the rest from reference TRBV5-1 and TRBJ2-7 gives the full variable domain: KAGVTQTPRYLIKTRGQQVTLSCSPISGHRSVSWYQQTPGQGLQFLFEYFSETQRNKGNFPGRFSGRQFSNSRSEMNVSTLELGDSALYLCASGLAGGSYEQYFGPGTRLTVT.

CDR3 protein: CASSLASTSGSREQYF. The CDR3 DNA sequence: TGCGCCAGCAGCTTGGCGTCCACTAGCGGGAGTCGAGAGCAGTACTTC. J is TRBJ2-7 and V is TRBV5-1; 11 nucleotides line up with TRBD2. Germline loops: CDR1 SGHRS, CDR2 YFSETQ. Trimming removed 0 bases from V and 7 bases from J; junction bases left unmatched: 9. This CDR3 spans 16 amino acids.

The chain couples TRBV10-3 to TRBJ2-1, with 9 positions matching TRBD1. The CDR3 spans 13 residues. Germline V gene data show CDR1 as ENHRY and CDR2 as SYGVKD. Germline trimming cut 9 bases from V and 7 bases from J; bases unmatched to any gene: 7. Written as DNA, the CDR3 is TGTGCCATTCAACAGGGGGCGCATAATGAGCAGTTCTTC. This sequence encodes CAIQQGAHNEQFF.

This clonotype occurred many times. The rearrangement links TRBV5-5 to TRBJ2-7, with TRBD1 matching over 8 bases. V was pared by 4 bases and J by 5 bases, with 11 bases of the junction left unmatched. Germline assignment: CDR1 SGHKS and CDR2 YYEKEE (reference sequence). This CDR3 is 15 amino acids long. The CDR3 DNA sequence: TGTGCCAGCAGCGGGGACAGGTCGTCTATCGACGAGCAGTACTTC. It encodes CASSGDRSSIDEQYF.

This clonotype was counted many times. CDR3 region: CASSRFEGQIDTQYF. CDR3 nucleotide sequence: TGCGCCAGCAGCCGCTTCGAAGGGCAAATAGATACGCAGTATTTT. This chain connects TRBV5-1 to TRBJ2-3; D is uncertain. Trimming took off 4 bases at V and 5 bases at J, with 17 bases between the two ends. Germline values: CDR1 SGHRS, CDR2 YFSETQ. CDR3 size: 15 residues.

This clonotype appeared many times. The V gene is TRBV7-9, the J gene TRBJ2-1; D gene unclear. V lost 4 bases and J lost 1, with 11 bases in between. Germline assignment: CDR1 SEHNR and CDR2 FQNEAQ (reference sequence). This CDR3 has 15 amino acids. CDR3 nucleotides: TGTGCCAGCAGCTCCCGTTTCGGGTCCTACAATGAGCAGTTCTTC. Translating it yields CASSSRFGSYNEQFF. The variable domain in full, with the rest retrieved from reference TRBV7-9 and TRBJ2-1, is DTGVSQNPRHKITKRGQNVTFRCDPISEHNRLYWYRQTLGQGPEFLTYFQNEAQLEKSRLLSDRFSAERPKGSFSTLEIQRTEQGDSAMYLCASSSRFGSYNEQFFGPGTRLTVL.

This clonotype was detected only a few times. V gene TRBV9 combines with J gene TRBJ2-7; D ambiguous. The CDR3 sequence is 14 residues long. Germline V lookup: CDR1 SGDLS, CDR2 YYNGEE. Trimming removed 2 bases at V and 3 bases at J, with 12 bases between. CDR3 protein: CASSVRDTFYEQYF. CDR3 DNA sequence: TGTGCCAGCAGCGTTAGAGACACCTTCTACGAGCAGTACTTC.

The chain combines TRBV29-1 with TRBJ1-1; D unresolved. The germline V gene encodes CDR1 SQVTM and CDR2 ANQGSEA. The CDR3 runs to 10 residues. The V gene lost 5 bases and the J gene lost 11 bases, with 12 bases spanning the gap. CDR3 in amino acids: CSVTEGSAFF. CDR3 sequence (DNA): TGCAGCGTTACCGAAGGATCGGCTTTCTTT. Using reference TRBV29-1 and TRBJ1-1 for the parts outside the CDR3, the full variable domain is SAVISQKPSRDICQRGTSLTIQCQVDSQVTMMFWYRQQPGQSLTLIATANQGSEATYESGFVIDKFPISRPNLTFSTLTVSNMSPEDSSIYLCSVTEGSAFFGQGTRLTVV.

Here the CDR3 reads CAISERDREYNEQFF. DNA of the CDR3: TGTGCCATCAGTGAGCGGGACAGGGAATACAATGAGCAGTTCTTC. This chain joins TRBV10-3 and TRBJ2-1, with 9 bases fitting TRBD1. Looked up from germline, CDR1 is ENHRY and CDR2 is SYGVKD. V shed 2 bases and J 4 bases; nucleotides not matched to a gene: 3. The CDR3 contains 15 residues.

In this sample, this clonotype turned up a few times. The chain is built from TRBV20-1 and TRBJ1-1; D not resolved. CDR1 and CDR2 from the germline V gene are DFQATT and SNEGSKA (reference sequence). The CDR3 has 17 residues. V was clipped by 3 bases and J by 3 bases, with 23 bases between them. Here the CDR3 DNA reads TGCAGTGCTAGGGTTCTCGCGTTGAGGGCAGCCCACACTGAAGCTTTCTTT. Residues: CSARVLALRAAHTEAFF.

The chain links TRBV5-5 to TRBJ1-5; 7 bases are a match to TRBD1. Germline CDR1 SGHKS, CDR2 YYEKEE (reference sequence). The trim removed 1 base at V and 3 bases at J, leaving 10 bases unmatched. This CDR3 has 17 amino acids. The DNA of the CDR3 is TGTGCCAGCAGCTTGACCAACCGGGACAGCTTCAATCAGCCCCAGCATTTT. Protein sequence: CASSLTNRDSFNQPQHF.

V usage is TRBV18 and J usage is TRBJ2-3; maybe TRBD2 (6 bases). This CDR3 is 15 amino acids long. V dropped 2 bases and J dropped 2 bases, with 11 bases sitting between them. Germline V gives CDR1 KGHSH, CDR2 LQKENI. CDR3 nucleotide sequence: TGTGCCAGCTCACCAGGGACTCCTAACACAGATACGCAGTATTTT. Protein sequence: CASSPGTPNTDTQYF. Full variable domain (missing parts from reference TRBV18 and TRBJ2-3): NAGVMQNPRHLVRRRGQEARLRCSPMKGHSHVYWYRQLPEEGLKFMVYLQKENIIDESGMPKERFSAEFPKEGPSILRIQQVVRGDSAAYFCASSPGTPNTDTQYFGPGTRLTVL.

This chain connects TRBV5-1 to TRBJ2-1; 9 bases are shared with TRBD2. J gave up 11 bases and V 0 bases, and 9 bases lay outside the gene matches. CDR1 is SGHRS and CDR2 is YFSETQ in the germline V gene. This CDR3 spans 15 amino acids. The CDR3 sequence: CASSLDSGSNPKQFF. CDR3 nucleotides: TGCGCCAGCAGCTTGGATAGCGGGAGTAACCCTAAGCAGTTCTTC.

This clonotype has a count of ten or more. DNA of the CDR3: TGTGCCAGATTGGAACAGAACTTCATCGAGCAGTACTTC. Protein product: CARLEQNFIEQYF. V usage is TRBV7-9 and J usage is TRBJ2-7, with D uncertain. Germline loops: CDR1 SEHNR, CDR2 FQNEAQ (reference sequence). V was shortened by 9 bases and J by 6 bases, with 18 bases between the two germline ends. The CDR3 is 13 amino acids.

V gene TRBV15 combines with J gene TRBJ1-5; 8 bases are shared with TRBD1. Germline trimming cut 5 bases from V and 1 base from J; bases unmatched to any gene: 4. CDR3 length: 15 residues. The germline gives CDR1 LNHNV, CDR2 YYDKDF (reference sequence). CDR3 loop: CATSAQGASNQPQHF. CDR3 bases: TGTGCCACCAGCGCTCAGGGGGCGAGCAATCAGCCCCAGCATTTT.